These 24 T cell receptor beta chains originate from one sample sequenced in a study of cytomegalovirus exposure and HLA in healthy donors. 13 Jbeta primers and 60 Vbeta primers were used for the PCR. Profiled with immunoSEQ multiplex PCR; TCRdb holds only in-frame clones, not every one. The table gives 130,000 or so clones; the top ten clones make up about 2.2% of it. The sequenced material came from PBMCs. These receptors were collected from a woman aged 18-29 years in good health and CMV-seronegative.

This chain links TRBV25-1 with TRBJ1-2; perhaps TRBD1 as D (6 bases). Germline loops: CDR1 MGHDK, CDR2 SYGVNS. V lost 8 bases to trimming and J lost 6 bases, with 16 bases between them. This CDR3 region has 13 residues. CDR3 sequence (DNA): TGTGCCAGCGCCTTAACAGGGCGGGATGGCTACACCTTC. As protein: CASALTGRDGYTF.

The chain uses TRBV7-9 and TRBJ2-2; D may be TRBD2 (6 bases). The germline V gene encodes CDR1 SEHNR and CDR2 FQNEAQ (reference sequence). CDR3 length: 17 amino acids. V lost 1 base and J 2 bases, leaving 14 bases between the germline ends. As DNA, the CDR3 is TGTGCCAGCAGCTTAGGAGCTAGCGCCCTAAACACCGGGGAGCTGTTTTTT. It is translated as CASSLGASALNTGELFF.

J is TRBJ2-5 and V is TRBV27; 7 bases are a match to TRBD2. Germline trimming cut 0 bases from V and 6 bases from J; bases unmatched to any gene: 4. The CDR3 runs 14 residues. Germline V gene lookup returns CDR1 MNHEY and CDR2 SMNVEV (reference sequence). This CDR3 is CASSLSRERQTQYF. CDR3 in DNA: TGTGCCAGCAGTTTATCGCGGGAGAGGCAGACCCAGTACTTC.

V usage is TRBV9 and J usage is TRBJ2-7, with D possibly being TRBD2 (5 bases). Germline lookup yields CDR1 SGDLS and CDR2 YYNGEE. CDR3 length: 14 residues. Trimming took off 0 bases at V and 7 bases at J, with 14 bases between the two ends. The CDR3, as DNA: TGTGCCAGCAGCGTAGCCATTGGGCCGGGGGAGCAGTACGTC. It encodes CASSVAIGPGEQYV.

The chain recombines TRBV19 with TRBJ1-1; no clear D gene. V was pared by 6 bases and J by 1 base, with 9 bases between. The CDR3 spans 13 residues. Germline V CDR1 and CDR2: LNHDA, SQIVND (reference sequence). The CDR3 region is CASRLGPNTEAFF. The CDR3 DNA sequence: TGTGCCAGTAGACTTGGGCCGAACACTGAAGCTTTCTTT. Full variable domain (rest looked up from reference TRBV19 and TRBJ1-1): DGGITQSPKYLFRKEGQNVTLSCEQNLNHDAMYWYRQDPGQGLRLIYYSQIVNDFQKGDIAEGYSVSREKKESFPLTVTSAQKNPTAFYLCASRLGPNTEAFFGQGTRLTVV.

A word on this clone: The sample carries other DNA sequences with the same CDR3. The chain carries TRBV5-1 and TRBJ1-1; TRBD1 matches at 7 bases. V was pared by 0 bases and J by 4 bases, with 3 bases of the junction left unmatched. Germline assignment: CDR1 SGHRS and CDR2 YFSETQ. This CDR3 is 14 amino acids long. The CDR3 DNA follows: TGCGCCAGCAGCTTGGCAGGGGGTGGCACTGAAGCTTTCTTT. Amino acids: CASSLAGGGTEAFF. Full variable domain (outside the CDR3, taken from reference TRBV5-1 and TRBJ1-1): KAGVTQTPRYLIKTRGQQVTLSCSPISGHRSVSWYQQTPGQGLQFLFEYFSETQRNKGNFPGRFSGRQFSNSRSEMNVSTLELGDSALYLCASSLAGGGTEAFFGQGTRLTVV.

CDR3 amino acids: CASSLNSYNEQFF. For the CDR3, the DNA is TGCGCCAGCAGCTTGAACAGTTACAATGAGCAGTTCTTC. The rearrangement uses TRBV5-1 and TRBJ2-1; unclear D gene. The germline V gene has CDR1 SGHRS and CDR2 YFSETQ. V dropped 1 base and J dropped 4 bases, with 6 bases sitting between them. The CDR3 is 13 residues long.

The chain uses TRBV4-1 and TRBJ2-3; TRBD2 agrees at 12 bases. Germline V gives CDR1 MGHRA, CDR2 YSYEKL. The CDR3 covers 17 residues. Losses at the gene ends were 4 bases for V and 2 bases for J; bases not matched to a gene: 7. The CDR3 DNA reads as TGCGCCAGCAGCCTATTACTAGCGGGAGGTCACACAGATACGCAGTATTTT. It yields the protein CASSLLLAGGHTDTQYF.

CDR3 region: CATSSSLNTEAFF. In DNA form, the CDR3 reads TGTGCCACCAGCAGTAGCTTGAACACTGAAGCTTTCTTT. This chain connects TRBV15 to TRBJ1-1; no reliable D call. Trimming removed 3 bases from V and 0 bases from J, with 5 bases in between. Germline V lookup: CDR1 LNHNV, CDR2 YYDKDF (reference sequence). The CDR3 runs to 13 residues.

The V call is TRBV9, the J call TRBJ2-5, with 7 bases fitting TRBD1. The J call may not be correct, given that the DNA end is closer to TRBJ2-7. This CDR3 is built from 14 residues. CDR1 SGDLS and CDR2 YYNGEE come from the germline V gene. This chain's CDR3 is CASSQGDSPYEQYF. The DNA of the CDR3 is TGTGCCAGCAGCCAAGGGGACAGTCCCTACGAGCAGTACTTC.

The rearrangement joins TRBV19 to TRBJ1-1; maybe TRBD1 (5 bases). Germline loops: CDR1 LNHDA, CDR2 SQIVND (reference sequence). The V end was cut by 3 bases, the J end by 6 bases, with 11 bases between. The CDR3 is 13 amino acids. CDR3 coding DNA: TGTGCCAGTAGTATGGCAGGGAATCCTGAAGCTTTCTTT. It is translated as CASSMAGNPEAFF.

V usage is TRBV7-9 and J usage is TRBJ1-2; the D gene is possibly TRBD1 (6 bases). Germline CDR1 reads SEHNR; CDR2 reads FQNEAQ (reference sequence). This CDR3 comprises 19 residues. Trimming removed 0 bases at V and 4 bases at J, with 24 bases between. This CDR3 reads CASSLARDFYRETLYGYTF. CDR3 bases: TGTGCCAGCAGCTTAGCTCGCGACTTTTACAGGGAAACTCTCTATGGCTACACCTTC.

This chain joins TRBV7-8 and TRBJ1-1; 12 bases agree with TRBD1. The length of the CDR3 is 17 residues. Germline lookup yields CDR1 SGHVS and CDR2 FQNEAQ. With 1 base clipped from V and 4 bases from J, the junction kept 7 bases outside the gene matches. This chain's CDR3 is CASSLVGTGGSGTEAFF. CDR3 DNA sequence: TGTGCCAGCAGCTTAGTCGGGACAGGGGGCAGTGGCACTGAAGCTTTCTTT.

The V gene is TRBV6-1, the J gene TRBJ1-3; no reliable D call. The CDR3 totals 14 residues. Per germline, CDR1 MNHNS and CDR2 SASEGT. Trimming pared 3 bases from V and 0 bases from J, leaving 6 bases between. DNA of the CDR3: TGTGCCAGCAGTGAGTTTCGCTCTGGAAACACCATATATTTT. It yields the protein CASSEFRSGNTIYF.

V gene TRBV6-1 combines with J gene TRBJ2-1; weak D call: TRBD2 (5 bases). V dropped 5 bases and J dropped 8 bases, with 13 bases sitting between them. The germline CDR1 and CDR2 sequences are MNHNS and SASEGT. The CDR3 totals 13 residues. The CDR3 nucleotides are TGTGCCAGCAGTTTACCGAACGGGGATGAGCAGTTCTTC. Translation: CASSLPNGDEQFF.

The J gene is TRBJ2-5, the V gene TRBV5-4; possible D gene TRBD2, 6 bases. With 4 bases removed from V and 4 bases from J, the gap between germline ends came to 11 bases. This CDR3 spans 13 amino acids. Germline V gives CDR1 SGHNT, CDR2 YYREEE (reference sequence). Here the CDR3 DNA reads TGTGCCAGCAGCCTAGCGAGGCGAGAGACCCAGTACTTC. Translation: CASSLARRETQYF.

DNA for the CDR3: TGTGCCAGCAGTGGGACAGGGGAGAATGAGCAGTTCTTC. It codes for CASSGTGENEQFF. The rearrangement uses TRBV6-1 and TRBJ2-1; TRBD1 matches 9 bases. CDR1 and CDR2 from the germline V gene are MNHNS and SASEGT. J was trimmed by 7 bases and V by 4 bases; bases with no gene match: 2. The CDR3 runs to 13 residues.

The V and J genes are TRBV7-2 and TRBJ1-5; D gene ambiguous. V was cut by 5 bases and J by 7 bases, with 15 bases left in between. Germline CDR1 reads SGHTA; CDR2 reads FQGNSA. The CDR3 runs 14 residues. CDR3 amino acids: CASSPRGSGQPQHF. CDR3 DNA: TGTGCCAGCAGCCCGCGGGGTTCGGGGCAGCCCCAGCATTTT.

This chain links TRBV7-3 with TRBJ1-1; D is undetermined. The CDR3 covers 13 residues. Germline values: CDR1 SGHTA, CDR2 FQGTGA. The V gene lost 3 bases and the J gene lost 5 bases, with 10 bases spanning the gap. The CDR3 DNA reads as TGTGCCAGCAGCTTGAACGCCGGGACTGAAGCTTTCTTT. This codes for CASSLNAGTEAFF.

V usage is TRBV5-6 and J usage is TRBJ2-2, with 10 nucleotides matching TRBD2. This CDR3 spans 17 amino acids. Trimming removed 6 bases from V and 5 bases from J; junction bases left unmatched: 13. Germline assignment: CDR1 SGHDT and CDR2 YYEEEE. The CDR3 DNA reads TGTGCCAGCATCAGGACTTCTAGCGGGAGACGTACCGGGGAGCTGTTTTTT. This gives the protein CASIRTSSGRRTGELFF.

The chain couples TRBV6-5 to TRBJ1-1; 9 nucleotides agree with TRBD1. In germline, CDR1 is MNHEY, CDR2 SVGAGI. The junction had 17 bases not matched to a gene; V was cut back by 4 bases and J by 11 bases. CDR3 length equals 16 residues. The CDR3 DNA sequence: TGTGCCAGCAGTTTAACCCCGGGACAGGGACGGGCAGCGGCTTTCTTT. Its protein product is CASSLTPGQGRAAAFF.

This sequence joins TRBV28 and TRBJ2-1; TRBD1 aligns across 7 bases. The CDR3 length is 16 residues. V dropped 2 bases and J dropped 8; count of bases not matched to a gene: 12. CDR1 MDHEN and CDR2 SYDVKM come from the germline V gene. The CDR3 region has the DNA TGTGCCAGCAGTTTAAGGGGACAGCTTTTCCCTGATGAGCAGTTCTTC. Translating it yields CASSLRGQLFPDEQFF.

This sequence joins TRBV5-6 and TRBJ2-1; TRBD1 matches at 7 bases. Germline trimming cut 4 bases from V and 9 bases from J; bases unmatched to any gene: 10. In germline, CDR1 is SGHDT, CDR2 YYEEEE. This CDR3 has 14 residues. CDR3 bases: TGTGCCAGCAGCCCTACAAACAGGGGATCTGAGCAGTTCTTC. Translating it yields CASSPTNRGSEQFF.

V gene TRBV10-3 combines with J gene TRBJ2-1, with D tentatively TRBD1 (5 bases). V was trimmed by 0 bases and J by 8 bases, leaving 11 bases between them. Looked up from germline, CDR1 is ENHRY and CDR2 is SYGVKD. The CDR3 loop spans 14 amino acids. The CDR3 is CAISESVTVDEQFF. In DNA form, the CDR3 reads TGTGCCATCAGTGAGTCGGTGACAGTGGATGAGCAGTTCTTC.